This T cell receptor beta chain was obtained from a study of CD8 T cell repertoires and HIV-1 epitope variants. Study in general: T cells were cultured for more than 9 days with cytokines added on days 3 and 7. 1M T cells were kept uncultured as a baseline.

As concerns this clone: What it binds is unknown.

Study observations and caveats: Eight or nine antigen-specific TCR beta clonotypes were found; roughly six seemed cross-reactive to variants. Beta chains alone show antigen proliferation, not cytokine profile or function.

Sequencing was performed with immunoSEQ multiplex PCR; in TCRdb, only in-frame clones are kept and a portion is missing. The profile shows about 95,000 clones, 74% of them singletons. V gave up 4 bases and J gave up 4 bases; unmatched junction bases: 10. The CDR3 is 19 amino acids. The V gene's germline CDR1 is KGHSH and CDR2 LQKENI. Input material: uncultured baseline CD8+ T cells from peripheral blood mononuclear cells (PBMCs). The clonotype was recovered from a male donor with HIV. This chain joins TRBV18 and TRBJ2-1, with 16 bases lining up with TRBD2. This chain's CDR3 is CASSQNPGLAGGSYNEQFF. CDR3 nucleotides: TGTGCCAGCTCACAGAATCCGGGACTAGCGGGGGGGAGTTACAATGAGCAGTTCTTC. Supplemented by reference TRBV18 and TRBJ2-1, the full variable domain reads NAGVMQNPRHLVRRRGQEARLRCSPMKGHSHVYWYRQLPEEGLKFMVYLQKENIIDESGMPKERFSAEFPKEGPSILRIQQVVRGDSAAYFCASSQNPGLAGGSYNEQFFGPGTRLTVL.